A single sample is the source of the 21 T cell receptor beta chains below, sequenced in a study of long-term antiretroviral therapy in people with HIV. This was the immunoSEQ v3.0 assay at survey level. Sequencing used immunoSEQ multiplex PCR; TCRdb keeps in-frame clones, though not all of them. The table records over 25,000 clones, over 75% of them present only once. Sequences were derived from unsorted PBMCs, sampled 0.5 years after starting antiretroviral therapy. These receptors came from a woman aged 18-29 years with HIV.

The chain links TRBV5-4 to TRBJ2-5; the D gene is possibly TRBD1 (6 bases). CDR1 and CDR2 from the germline V gene are SGHNT and YYREEE (reference sequence). The V and J ends lost 4 bases and 5 bases respectively, with 21 bases between them. The CDR3 runs 16 residues. The CDR3 DNA is TGTGCCAGCAGCGTCTACGGGACACGCCTTCGGGAGACCCAGTACTTC. It codes for CASSVYGTRLRETQYF.

The rearrangement links TRBV19 to TRBJ2-2; D is possibly TRBD2 (5 bases). Trimming shortened V by 0 bases and J by 5 bases, and 13 bases separated the two germline ends. The CDR3 runs 16 residues. Germline V gene data show CDR1 as LNHDA and CDR2 as SQIVND (reference sequence). The CDR3: CASSIDVRGGTGELFF. The CDR3 bases are TGTGCCAGTAGTATAGATGTTCGAGGCGGGACCGGGGAGCTGTTTTTT.

The chain couples TRBV28 to TRBJ2-1, with D perhaps matching TRBD2 (5 bases). CDR1 and CDR2 from the germline V gene are MDHEN and SYDVKM. The CDR3 extends over 14 amino acids. Deletions cut 2 bases from V and 5 bases from J, with 10 bases between. The CDR3 here is CASSLISANNEQFF. The CDR3, as DNA: TGTGCCAGCAGTTTAATTAGCGCCAACAATGAGCAGTTCTTC.

The chain joins TRBV6-5 to TRBJ1-1; a possible D gene is TRBD1 (6 bases). CDR1 MNHEY and CDR2 SVGAGI come from the germline V gene. CDR3 length: 15 residues. The V end was cut by 0 bases, the J end by 4 bases, with 12 bases between. The CDR3 reads CASSYSFVRGTEAFF. The CDR3 bases are TGTGCCAGCAGTTACTCTTTCGTCAGGGGCACTGAAGCTTTCTTT.

This rearrangement joins TRBV5-6 to TRBJ2-1; D possibly corresponds to TRBD1 (6 bases). V lost 6 bases, J lost 4 bases, and 20 bases lay in between. Germline CDR1 and CDR2: SGHDT and YYEEEE. This CDR3 comprises 16 residues. The CDR3, as DNA: TGTGCCAGCATCCGGACAGAACCACCGTCGTACAATGAGCAGTTCTTC. It encodes CASIRTEPPSYNEQFF.

The chain carries TRBV5-1 and TRBJ2-7, with 7 nucleotides matching TRBD2. Trimming took 4 bases from V and 7 from J; bases not matched to a gene: 14. Germline V gene sequence: CDR1 SGHRS, CDR2 YFSETQ. This CDR3 contains 15 residues. The CDR3 nucleotides are TGCGCCAGCAGCCCAGGACAAGGGAGGGTCAGGGAGCAGTACTTC. Translating gives CASSPGQGRVREQYF.

This sequence joins TRBV27 and TRBJ2-3; 7 nucleotides agree with TRBD1. The CDR3 spans 15 residues. Germline V CDR1 and CDR2: MNHEY, SMNVEV (reference sequence). V gave up 2 bases and J gave up 5 bases; unmatched junction bases: 7. The DNA of the CDR3 is TGTGCCAGCAGTTTAGTACAGGGGAGCCAAGATACGCAGTATTTT. Its protein is CASSLVQGSQDTQYF.

The V call is TRBV25-1, the J call TRBJ2-2; no definite D call. V was pared by 2 bases and J by 2 bases, with 9 bases between. Germline lookup yields CDR1 MGHDK and CDR2 SYGVNS. CDR3 length: 15 residues. CDR3 sequence: CASSELRQNTGELFF. The CDR3 nucleotides read TGTGCCAGCAGTGAACTGAGACAAAACACCGGGGAGCTGTTTTTT.

Only one count was recorded for this clone. This chain uses TRBV10-3 with TRBJ2-3; tentatively, D is TRBD2 (6 bases). The CDR3 covers 14 residues. CDR1 and CDR2 from the germline V gene are ENHRY and SYGVKD. V lost 7 bases and J 2 bases, leaving 13 bases between the germline ends. The CDR3 spells CAITEGEVTDTQYF. CDR3 sequence (DNA): TGTGCCATCACGGAGGGAGAGGTCACAGATACGCAGTATTTT.

This clone was counted only a few times. The rearrangement joins TRBV6-5 to TRBJ1-2, with D possibly matching TRBD1 (5 bases). The CDR3 has 14 residues. From germline, CDR1 is MNHEY and CDR2 SVGAGI. The V gene lost 6 bases and the J gene lost 8 bases, with 19 bases spanning the gap. The CDR3 DNA is TGTGCCAGCAGCGGAGGGAGGGGCGAGTGGGGCTACACCTTC. It codes for CASSGGRGEWGYTF.

This clone was picked up one time. This rearrangement joins TRBV4-3 to TRBJ2-2; D may be TRBD1 (5 bases). CDR3 size: 16 residues. The V end was cut by 1 base, the J end by 4 bases, with 13 bases between. Germline lookup yields CDR1 LGHNA and CDR2 YSLEER. The CDR3 nucleotides are TGCGCCAGCAGCCAAGGCCCTAATCAGGGCACCGGGGAGCTGTTTTTT. As protein: CASSQGPNQGTGELFF.

The chain recombines TRBV6-1 with TRBJ1-3; D is possibly TRBD1 (6 bases). V lost 4 bases and J lost 0, with 7 bases in between. Germline CDR1 reads MNHNS; CDR2 reads SASEGT. The CDR3 consists of 14 residues. The DNA for the CDR3 is TGTGCCAGCAGTGCAGGGGCCTCTGGAAACACCATATATTTT. Protein sequence: CASSAGASGNTIYF.

The chain uses TRBV7-2 and TRBJ1-3; D gene uncertain. Germline lookup yields CDR1 SGHTA and CDR2 FQGNSA. The CDR3 contains 13 residues. Between the trimmed V and J ends, which lost 1 base and 4 bases, there was a span of 5 bases. Here the CDR3 DNA reads TGTGCCAGCAGCTTAGTGGGGGGAAACACCATATATTTT. Residues: CASSLVGGNTIYF. Filled out from reference TRBV7-2 and TRBJ1-3, the complete variable domain reads GAGVSQSPSNKVTEKGKDVELRCDPISGHTALYWYRQSLGQGLEFLIYFQGNSAPDKSGLPSDRFSAERTGGSVSTLTIQRTQQEDSAVYLCASSLVGGNTIYFGEGSWLTVV.

The chain couples TRBV10-3 to TRBJ2-5; TRBD2 aligns across 13 bases. Looked up from germline, CDR1 is ENHRY and CDR2 is SYGVKD. J lost 7 bases, V lost 2 bases, and 13 bases had no gene match. This CDR3 is built from 18 residues. The CDR3 region has the DNA TGTGCCATCAGTGAGAGGCCACTACTAGCGGGAGGGCCGGGGACCCAGTACTTC. Translating gives CAISERPLLAGGPGTQYF.

The chain is built from TRBV5-6 and TRBJ2-3; 8 bases are a match to TRBD2. V lost 2 bases and J lost 2; bases outside the gene matches: 4. CDR1 and CDR2 from the germline V gene are SGHDT and YYEEEE. CDR3 size: 15 residues. For the CDR3, the DNA is TGTGCCAGCAGCTTACTAGCGGAGCCCACAGATACGCAGTATTTT. Its translation: CASSLLAEPTDTQYF. The full variable domain, with the rest looked up from reference TRBV5-6 and TRBJ2-3, is DAGVTQSPTHLIKTRGQQVTLRCSPKSGHDTVSWYQQALGQGPQFIFQYYEEEERQRGNFPDRFSGHQFPNYSSELNVNALLLGDSALYLCASSLLAEPTDTQYFGPGTRLTVL.

The CDR3 DNA follows: TGTGCCAGCAGCCGCGGAGGGACAGCGAAAGATACGCAGTATTTT. Its protein product is CASSRGGTAKDTQYF. The rearrangement joins TRBV11-3 to TRBJ2-3, with D perhaps matching TRBD1 (7 bases). CDR1 is SGHNT, CDR2 YENEEA, per germline. The CDR3 is 15 amino acids. V lost 5 bases and J 5 bases, leaving 17 bases between the germline ends.

With respect to this clone: One end of the junction is discordant with germline, which a read error may explain. The chain recombines TRBV5-4 with TRBJ1-1, with D uncertain. The CDR3 length is 13 residues. Germline values: CDR1 SGHNT, CDR2 YYREEE (reference sequence). The CDR3 loop reads CASSPFRNTEAFF. In DNA form, the CDR3 reads TGCGCCAGCAGCCCCTTTCGGAACACTGAAGCTTTCTTT.

The genes are TRBV16 and TRBJ2-7; unclear D gene. Trimming stripped 2 bases from V and 5 bases from J, with 10 bases between. This CDR3 has 13 amino acids. CDR1 is KGHSY, CDR2 FQNENV, per germline. As DNA, the CDR3 is TGTGCCAGCAGCCAACTTCCCCGGAACGAGCAGTACTTC. It translates to CASSQLPRNEQYF.

The V gene is TRBV2, the J gene TRBJ2-1; 8 bases line up with TRBD1. CDR3 length equals 13 residues. Germline lookup yields CDR1 SNHLY and CDR2 FYNNEI. After removal of 4 bases from V and 10 bases from J, the junction contained 6 bases not matched to a gene. In DNA, the CDR3 is TGTGCCAGCAGTGGCCGACAGGGGAAGGAGCAGTTCTTC. Its translation: CASSGRQGKEQFF.

This chain links TRBV5-4 with TRBJ2-3; 10 bases align to TRBD2. This CDR3 region has 18 residues. The germline gives CDR1 SGHNT, CDR2 YYREEE (reference sequence). The J segment lost 0 bases and the V segment lost 0 bases, leaving 7 bases of the junction unmatched. The CDR3 DNA reads as TGTGCCAGCAGCTTGGGCGGTAGCGGGAGGTTTAGCACAGATACGCAGTATTTT. Translated: CASSLGGSGRFSTDTQYF. The whole variable domain, remainder taken from reference TRBV5-4 and TRBJ2-3, is ETGVTQSPTHLIKTRGQQVTLRCSSQSGHNTVSWYQQALGQGPQFIFQYYREEENGRGNFPPRFSGLQFPNYSSELNVNALELDDSALYLCASSLGGSGRFSTDTQYFGPGTRLTVL.

V is TRBV6-1 and J is TRBJ2-5; no reliable D call. The V end lost 1 base, the J end lost 14 bases, and 20 bases lay between the germline ends. This CDR3 spans 14 amino acids. Germline loops: CDR1 MNHNS, CDR2 SASEGT. The CDR3 loop is CASSEVAAIRVCYF. For the CDR3, the DNA is TGTGCCAGCAGTGAAGTAGCAGCCATCCGCGTCTGCTACTTC.